These T cell receptor beta chains were read from a single sample in a study of shared clonotypes between healthy human individuals. Some clones are missing from TCRdb's copy, which holds only in-frame ones; the method was immunoSEQ multiplex PCR. The sample lists hundreds of thousands of clones; around 77% were seen once. Input material: PBMCs. These receptors were taken from a woman aged 40 to 49 in good health. Some clones in this sample may be carry-over from other donors' samples. CDR3s include the opening cysteine and the closing phenylalanine or tryptophan. D genes are given only for firm matches. Clone size appears in some rows only: once, few, many, or a class for an expanded clone.

TRBJ2-3,14,TRBV5-6,-,-,CASSQSGSTDTQYF,TGTGCCAGCAGTCAATCCGGTAGCACAGATACGCAGTATTTT
TRBJ2-2,13,TRBV12-5,-,-,CASGLDQKGELFF,TGTGCTAGTGGTTTAGATCAAAAAGGGGAGCTGTTTTTT
TRBJ2-7,16,TRBV5-4,-,-,CASSLARGRSSYEQYF,TGTGCCAGCAGCTTGGCCCGGGGCAGGAGCTCCTACGAGCAGTACTTC
TRBJ2-2,16,TRBV5-1,-,-,CASSFQTGMGGGELFF,TGCGCCAGCAGCTTCCAGACAGGGATGGGAGGCGGGGAGCTGTTTTTT
TRBJ1-5,16,TRBV5-6,-,-,CASSSWRVTGSQPQHF,TGTGCCAGCAGCTCCTGGCGGGTGACAGGTTCTCAGCCCCAGCATTTT
TRBJ1-4,14,TRBV2,-,few,CASSIRDGYEKLFF,TGTGCCAGCAGTATCCGGGACGGCTATGAAAAACTGTTTTTT
TRBJ2-3,16,TRBV7-8,-,-,CASSLEEGGSTDTQYF,TGTGCCAGCAGCTTAGAGGAGGGGGGGAGCACAGATACGCAGTATTTT
TRBJ2-2,19,TRBV28,TRBD1,-,CASSYIPRTGGLHTGELFF,TGTGCCAGCAGTTACATACCCCGAACAGGGGGCCTTCACACCGGGGAGCTGTTTTTT
TRBJ2-5,13,TRBV4-3,-,-,CASSPAGAETQYF,TGCGCCAGCAGCCCGGCCGGTGCAGAGACCCAGTACTTC
TRBJ2-2,17,TRBV5-1,-,-,CASSVGSAQAVTGELFF,TGCGCCAGCAGCGTCGGATCCGCCCAAGCGGTCACCGGGGAGCTGTTTTTT
TRBJ2-1,14,TRBV29-1,TRBD2,-,CSVQGSGRHNEQFF,TGCAGCGTTCAAGGTAGCGGGAGACACAATGAGCAGTTCTTC
TRBJ2-3,15,TRBV15,TRBD1,-,CATRGTGGWADTQYF,TGTGCCACCAGGGGGACAGGGGGTTGGGCAGATACGCAGTATTTT
TRBJ2-2,13,TRBV11-3,-,-,CASSLGLTGELFF,TGTGCCAGCAGCTTAGGGCTCACCGGGGAGCTGTTTTTT
TRBJ1-1,15,TRBV9,-,-,CASSRIPRGDTEAFF,TGTGCCAGCAGCCGGATTCCCAGGGGAGACACTGAAGCTTTCTTT
TRBJ2-5,16,TRBV28,-,-,CASSFVSGSIQETQYF,TGTGCCAGCAGTTTCGTAAGTGGGAGTATACAAGAGACCCAGTACTTC
TRBJ2-1,17,TRBV15,-,-,CATSRAKDWYSYNEQFF,TGTGCCACCAGCAGGGCCAAGGACTGGTACTCCTACAATGAGCAGTTCTTC
TRBJ1-1,14,TRBV18,TRBD1,-,CASSPPDRVAEAFF,TGTGCCAGCTCACCGCCCGACAGGGTCGCTGAAGCTTTCTTT
TRBJ2-1,13,TRBV7-3,-,-,CASSANRGDEQFF,TGTGCCAGCAGCGCCAATAGAGGCGATGAGCAGTTCTTC
TRBJ1-2,16,TRBV5-5,-,-,CASSLIGTSTSYGYTF,TGTGCCAGCAGCTTGATCGGGACAAGCACCTCCTATGGCTACACCTTC
TRBJ1-1,16,TRBV27,TRBD1,-,CASKVWTGVANTEAFF,TGTGCCAGCAAGGTCTGGACAGGGGTGGCGAACACTGAAGCTTTCTTT
TRBJ2-7,16,TRBV5-1,-,-,CASSLSRGFFTYEQYF,TGCGCCAGCAGCTTGTCTAGGGGTTTCTTTACCTACGAGCAGTACTTC
TRBJ2-3,15,TRBV11-2,TRBD1,-,CASSIDRVLADTQYF,TGTGCCAGCAGCATAGACAGGGTCCTTGCAGATACGCAGTATTTT
TRBJ2-7,15,TRBV7-2,-,-,CASSLVGQSSYEQYF,TGTGCCAGCAGCTTAGTGGGGCAAAGCTCCTACGAGCAGTACTTC
TRBJ2-7,15,TRBV28,-,-,CASRHSTGSSYEQYF,TGTGCCAGTAGACATTCGACAGGTAGCTCCTACGAGCAGTACTTC
TRBJ2-1,11,TRBV10-3,TRBD2,few,CAIGGGNEQFF,TGTGCCATCGGCGGGGGCAATGAGCAGTTCTTC
TRBJ2-4,11,TRBV7-2,-,-,CASSQTNIQYF,TGTGCCAGCAGCCAAACTAACATTCAGTACTTC
TRBJ2-3,15,TRBV5-1,-,many,CASSLEEVREDTQYF,TGCGCCAGCAGCTTGGAAGAGGTGCGGGAAGATACGCAGTATTTT
TRBJ2-2,14,TRBV25-1,TRBD2,-,CASSGLANTGELFF,TGTGCCAGCAGCGGACTAGCGAACACCGGGGAGCTGTTTTTT
TRBJ2-7,15,TRBV28,-,-,CASRRDRSQAYEQYF,TGTGCCAGCAGACGAGACAGGAGCCAAGCCTACGAGCAGTACTTC
TRBJ1-1,15,TRBV6-1,TRBD1,many,CASTLRGTANTEAFF,TGTGCCAGCACCCTGAGGGGGACAGCGAACACTGAAGCTTTCTTT
TRBJ2-2,12,TRBV10-3,-,-,CAIRSNTGELFF,TGTGCCATCAGGTCGAACACCGGGGAGCTGTTTTTT
TRBJ2-5,12,TRBV28,-,once,CASRGLAREQYF,TGTGCCAGCAGGGGGCTAGCTCGTGAGCAGTACTTC
TRBJ1-2,14,TRBV28,TRBD1,-,CASREGQGAEGYTF,TGTGCCAGCAGGGAGGGACAGGGGGCCGAAGGCTACACCTTC
TRBJ2-7,15,TRBV6-6,-,once,CASSYSPDNSYEQYF,TGTGCCAGCAGTTACTCGCCGGACAACTCCTACGAGCAGTACTTC
TRBJ2-5,13,TRBV6-1,-,-,CATTPAAFETQYF,TGTGCCACCACACCCGCGGCATTCGAGACCCAGTACTTC
TRBJ2-5,16,TRBV7-2,TRBD2,-,CASSLAGLAIGETQYF,TGTGCCAGCAGCTTAGCTGGACTAGCCATAGGAGAGACCCAGTACTTC
TRBJ2-7,14,TRBV11-2,-,-,CASSYPGASYEQYF,TGTGCCAGCAGCTACCCGGGCGCCTCCTACGAGCAGTACTTC
TRBJ2-7,14,TRBV5-4,TRBD1,once,CASSRGQGAYEQYF,TGTGCCAGCAGCCGCGGACAGGGGGCGTACGAGCAGTACTTC